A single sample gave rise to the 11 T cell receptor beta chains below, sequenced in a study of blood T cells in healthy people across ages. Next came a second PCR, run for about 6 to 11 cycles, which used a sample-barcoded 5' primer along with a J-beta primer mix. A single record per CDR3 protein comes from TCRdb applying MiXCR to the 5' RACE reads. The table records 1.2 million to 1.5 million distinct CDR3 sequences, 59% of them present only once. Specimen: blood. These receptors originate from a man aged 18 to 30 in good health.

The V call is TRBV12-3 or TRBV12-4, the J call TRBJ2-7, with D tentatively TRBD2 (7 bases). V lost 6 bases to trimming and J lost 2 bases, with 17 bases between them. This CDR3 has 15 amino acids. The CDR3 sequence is CASSWGGGGTYEQYF. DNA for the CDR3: TGTGCCAGCAGCTGGGGCGGCGGGGGCACCTACGAGCAGTACTTC.

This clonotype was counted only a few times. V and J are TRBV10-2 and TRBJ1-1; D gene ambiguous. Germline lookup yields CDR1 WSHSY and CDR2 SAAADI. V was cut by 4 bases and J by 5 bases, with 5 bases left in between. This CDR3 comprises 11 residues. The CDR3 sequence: CASSGETEAFF. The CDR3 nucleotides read TGCGCCAGCAGTGGGGAAACTGAAGCTTTCTTT.

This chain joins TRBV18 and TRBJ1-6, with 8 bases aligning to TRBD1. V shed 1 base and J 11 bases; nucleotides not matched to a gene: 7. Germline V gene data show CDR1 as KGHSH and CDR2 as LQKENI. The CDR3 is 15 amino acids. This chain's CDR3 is CASSPLGTGRAPLHF. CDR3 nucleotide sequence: TGTGCCAGCTCACCACTGGGGACAGGCCGGGCACCCCTCCACTTT.

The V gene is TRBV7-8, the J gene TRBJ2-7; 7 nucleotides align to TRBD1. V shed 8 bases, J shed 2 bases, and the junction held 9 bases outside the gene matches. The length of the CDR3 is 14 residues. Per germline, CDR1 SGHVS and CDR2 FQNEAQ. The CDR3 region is CASHRRGGPYEQYF. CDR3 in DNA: TGTGCCAGCCACAGGCGAGGGGGCCCCTACGAGCAGTACTTC.

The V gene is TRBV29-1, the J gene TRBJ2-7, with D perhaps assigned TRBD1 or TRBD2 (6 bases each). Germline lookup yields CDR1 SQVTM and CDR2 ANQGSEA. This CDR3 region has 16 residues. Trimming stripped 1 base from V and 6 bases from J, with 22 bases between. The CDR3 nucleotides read TGCAGCGTTGAAGGCGGGACAAGCGGCCCCCCCGGCGAGCAGTACTTC. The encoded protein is CSVEGGTSGPPGEQYF.

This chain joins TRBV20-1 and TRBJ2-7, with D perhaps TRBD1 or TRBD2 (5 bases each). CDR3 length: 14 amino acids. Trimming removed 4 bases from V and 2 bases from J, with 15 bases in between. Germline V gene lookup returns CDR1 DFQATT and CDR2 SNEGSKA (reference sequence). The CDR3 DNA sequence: TGCAGTGCTATCCTCGTGGGGGTACCCTACGAGCAGTACTTC. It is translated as CSAILVGVPYEQYF.

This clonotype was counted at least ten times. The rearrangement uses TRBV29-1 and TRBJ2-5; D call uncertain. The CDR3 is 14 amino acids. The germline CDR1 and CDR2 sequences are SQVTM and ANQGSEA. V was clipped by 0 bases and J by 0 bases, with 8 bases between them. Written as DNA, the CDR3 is TGCAGCGTTGAAGAAGGGCGGAACCAAGAGACCCAGTACTTC. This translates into CSVEEGRNQETQYF.

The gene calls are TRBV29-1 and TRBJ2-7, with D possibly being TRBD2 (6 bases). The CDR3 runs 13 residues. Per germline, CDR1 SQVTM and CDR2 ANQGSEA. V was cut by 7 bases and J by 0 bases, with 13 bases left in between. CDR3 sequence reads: CSAGDPSSYEQYF. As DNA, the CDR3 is TGCAGCGCGGGGGACCCGAGCTCCTACGAGCAGTACTTC.

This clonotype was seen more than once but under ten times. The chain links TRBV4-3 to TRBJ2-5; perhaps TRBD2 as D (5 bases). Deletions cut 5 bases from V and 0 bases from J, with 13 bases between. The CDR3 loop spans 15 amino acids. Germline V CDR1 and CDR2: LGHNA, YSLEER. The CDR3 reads CASSEGSGNQETQYF. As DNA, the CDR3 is TGCGCCAGCAGCGAAGGGAGCGGTAACCAAGAGACCCAGTACTTC.

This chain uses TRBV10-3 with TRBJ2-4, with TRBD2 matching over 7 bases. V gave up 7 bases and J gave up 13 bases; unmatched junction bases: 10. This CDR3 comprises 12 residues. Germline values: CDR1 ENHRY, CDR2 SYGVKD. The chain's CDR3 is CAINEGRGSQYF. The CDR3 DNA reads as TGTGCCATCAACGAGGGGAGGGGATCCCAGTACTTC.

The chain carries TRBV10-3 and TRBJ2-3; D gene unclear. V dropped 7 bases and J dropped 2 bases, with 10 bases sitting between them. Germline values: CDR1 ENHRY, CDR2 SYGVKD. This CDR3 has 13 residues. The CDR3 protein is CAINFNFTDTQYF. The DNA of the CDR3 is TGTGCCATCAACTTTAACTTCACAGATACGCAGTATTTT.